Presented here are 15 T cell receptor beta chains from one specimen sequenced in a study of T cells in Graves' hyperthyroidism and ophthalmopathy. Regions amplified from RNA transcripts were the TCR beta CDR3 regions. The HTBI primer set served for first-round RT-PCR of the TCR CDR3. From the multiplex PCR reads, TCRdb called clonotypes with MiXCR, one entry per CDR3 protein. The table shows roughly 300,000 distinct CDR3 sequences, with approximately 18% occurring only once. Material: blood. The receptor source for this set is a woman in her 50s with Graves' hyperthyroidism.

A few counts support this clonotype. The gene calls are TRBV3-1 and TRBJ2-7; D not certain. CDR3 size: 15 residues. The V gene lost 1 base and the J gene lost 0 bases, with 10 bases spanning the gap. The V gene's germline CDR1 is LGHDT and CDR2 YNNKEL (reference sequence). The CDR3 here is CASSQGTAGSYEQYF. Written as DNA, the CDR3 is TGTGCCAGCAGCCAAGGGACCGCAGGCTCCTACGAGCAGTACTTC.

Concerning this clonotype itself: Without the conserved terminal phenylalanine or tryptophan, this CDR3 likely stems from a read error. The genes are TRBV2 and TRBJ2-2; D remains unclear. This CDR3 region has 14 residues. Trimming took off 8 bases at V and 0 bases at J, with 10 bases between the two ends. Germline V CDR1 and CDR2: SNHLY, FYNNEI. The CDR3 is CASGSPPNTGELFS. For the CDR3, the DNA is TGTGCCAGCGGGTCCCCGCCGAACACCGGGGAGCTGTTTTCT.

The rearrangement uses TRBV20-1 and TRBJ2-7, with 9 bases fitting TRBD2. The CDR3 totals 13 residues. Germline V CDR1 and CDR2: DFQATT, SNEGSKA (reference sequence). The V gene end was trimmed by 6 bases and the J gene end by 2 bases; junction bases not matched to a gene: 5. CDR3: CSAETSGAYEQYV. The CDR3 DNA sequence: TGCAGTGCGGAGACTAGCGGAGCCTACGAGCAGTACGTC.

This clonotype was recorded many times. The chain recombines TRBV6-1 with TRBJ2-1, with 13 nucleotides matching TRBD2. Germline CDR1 is MNHNS and CDR2 is SASEGT. Trimming removed 3 bases from V and 8 bases from J; junction bases left unmatched: 4. The CDR3 consists of 15 residues. CDR3 region: CASSEGLAGMYEQFF. In DNA form, the CDR3 reads TGTGCCAGCAGTGAGGGACTAGCGGGAATGTATGAGCAGTTCTTC.

This clonotype was found a few times. This chain uses TRBV9 with TRBJ2-7, with no clear D. This CDR3 has 13 residues. Germline values: CDR1 SGDLS, CDR2 YYNGEE. Trimming stripped 2 bases from V and 6 bases from J, with 12 bases between. CDR3 in amino acids: CASSVNPQSEQYF. The CDR3 DNA reads as TGTGCCAGCAGCGTTAACCCCCAGAGCGAGCAGTACTTC.

The J gene is TRBJ2-3, the V gene TRBV10-3, with 7 bases that match TRBD2. The V and J ends lost 3 bases and 2 bases, in that order; junction bases with no gene match: 5. The germline CDR1 and CDR2 sequences are ENHRY and SYGVKD. The CDR3 runs to 15 residues. The DNA for the CDR3 is TGTGCCATCAGTGATGGGACTACGACCACAGATACGCAGTATTTT. It encodes CAISDGTTTTDTQYF.

The chain has TRBV19 and TRBJ1-1, with 7 positions matching TRBD1. This CDR3 contains 17 residues. The trim removed 3 bases at V and 1 base at J, leaving 11 bases unmatched. Germline values: CDR1 LNHDA, CDR2 SQIVND (reference sequence). DNA of the CDR3: TGTGCCAGTAGTATCGGGCTGGGACAGTGGGGGAACACTGAAGCTTTCTTT. It encodes CASSIGLGQWGNTEAFF.

The gene calls are TRBV20-1 and TRBJ2-5; D not resolved. This CDR3 is built from 13 residues. V was clipped by 0 bases and J by 1 base, with 6 bases between them. Germline V CDR1 and CDR2: DFQATT, SNEGSKA (reference sequence). CDR3 loop: CSAREDPQETQYF. CDR3 bases: TGCAGTGCTAGAGAGGACCCCCAAGAGACCCAGTACTTC.

The sample holds a few counts of this clonotype. The genes are TRBV28 and TRBJ2-7; 7 bases match TRBD1. J was trimmed by 0 bases and V by 10 bases; bases with no gene match: 6. This CDR3 has 13 residues. CDR1 is MDHEN, CDR2 SYDVKM, per germline. CDR3 in DNA: TGTGCCAACGCTTCAGGGGGCTCCTACGAGCAGTACTTC. This sequence encodes CANASGGSYEQYF. Filled out from reference TRBV28 and TRBJ2-7, the complete variable domain reads DVKVTQSSRYLVKRTGEKVFLECVQDMDHENMFWYRQDPGLGLRLIYFSYDVKMKEKGDIPEGYSVSREKKERFSLILESASTNQTSMYLCANASGGSYEQYFGPGTRLTVT.

This clonotype was seen more than once but under ten times. This chain joins TRBV27 and TRBJ1-1; possibly TRBD1 for D (5 bases). CDR1 is MNHEY and CDR2 is SMNVEV in the germline V gene (reference sequence). V lost 5 bases to trimming and J lost 4 bases, with 14 bases between them. This CDR3 has 14 amino acids. In DNA form, the CDR3 reads TGTGCCAGCAGTGTGACAGTTCGGTTCACTGAAGCTTTCTTT. This gives the protein CASSVTVRFTEAFF.

V gene TRBV10-2 combines with J gene TRBJ2-7; 10 positions agree with TRBD1. CDR1 WSHSY and CDR2 SAAADI come from the germline V gene. The CDR3 runs 14 residues. The J segment lost 3 bases and the V segment lost 8 bases, leaving 7 bases of the junction unmatched. CDR3 nucleotide sequence: TGCGCCAGCTCCCCCGGGGACAGGGGCTACGAGCAGTACGTC. The encoded protein is CASSPGDRGYEQYV.

The chain combines TRBV10-3 with TRBJ2-2; 11 positions match TRBD2. The ends lost 6 bases at V and 6 bases at J; junction bases unmatched: 12. Per the germline V gene, CDR1 is ENHRY and CDR2 is SYGVKD. The CDR3 runs 17 residues. The DNA for the CDR3 is TGTGCCATCAGGTCGGGCACTAGCGGGAGTCGTGCCGGGGAGCTGTTTTTT. Residues: CAIRSGTSGSRAGELFF.

The gene calls are TRBV7-2 and TRBJ1-2, with D unresolved. V was clipped by 5 bases and J by 8 bases, with 18 bases between them. The CDR3 spans 14 residues. The germline CDR1 and CDR2 sequences are SGHTA and FQGNSA. The CDR3 is CASSPGQSLGGYTF. CDR3 DNA sequence: TGTGCCAGCAGCCCCGGCCAGTCTTTAGGGGGCTACACCTTC.

This clonotype showed up just a few times. The chain combines TRBV6-5 with TRBJ2-5; D is uncertain. CDR1 is MNHEY and CDR2 is SVGAGI in the germline V gene. The CDR3 is 13 amino acids. V lost 1 base to trimming and J lost 5 bases, with 8 bases between them. CDR3 region: CASSYYSRETQYF. The CDR3 DNA reads TGTGCCAGCAGTTACTACTCTCGGGAGACCCAGTACTTC.

This clonotype was observed at least ten times. V gene TRBV7-3 combines with J gene TRBJ2-2, with a possible D match to TRBD1 (5 bases). This CDR3 contains 13 residues. CDR1 and CDR2 from the germline V gene are SGHTA and FQGTGA. Trimming took off 6 bases at V and 3 bases at J, with 8 bases between the two ends. The CDR3 DNA follows: TGTGCCAGCAGTTTAGGGGACACCGGGGAGCTGTTTTTT. It codes for CASSLGDTGELFF.